This T cell receptor beta chain was identified in a study of post-analysis software for immune sequencing data. Findings and caveats of the study: Patients had higher frequencies than controls of about five TRBV segments, including TRBV5-6, TRBV5-1 and TRBV20-1.

Unique molecular identifiers had been added to the TCR beta cDNA libraries. TCRdb re-called the PCR reads with MiXCR, one entry per CDR3 protein. Among about 200,000 distinct CDR3 sequences, 29% were seen once, and the ten largest hold about 3.4%. Trimming stripped 0 bases from V and 1 base from J, with 9 bases between. CDR1 is MNHEY, CDR2 SVGAGI, per germline. This CDR3 is 15 amino acids long. Only a few counts were recorded for this clonotype. Its antigen is unidentified. The receptor was derived from a girl aged 2-17 years with multiple sclerosis. Source material: blood. The V gene is TRBV6-5, the J gene TRBJ1-1, with D tentatively TRBD1 (5 bases). As DNA, the CDR3 is TGTGCCAGCAGTTACTCGGGGGTTACGAACACTGAAGCTTTCTTT. As protein: CASSYSGVTNTEAFF.